One T cell receptor beta chain is described in this entry. Its antigen is as yet unknown. The data originate from a study of cytotoxic CD8 clonotypes in ibrutinib-treated CLL. Study-wide context: Overall, roughly 25 responses were partial and 2 complete; following median around 70 months, approximately 15 patients stayed remitted and around twelve progressed.

Generated by immunoSEQ multiplex PCR, the TCRdb table keeps only in-frame clones and is missing some. The table has approximately 190,000 clones, about three quarters seen once. Findings and caveats of the study: Clonality grew at ibrutinib response; at progression, it decreased back toward baseline.

The sequencing here drew on PBMCs, taken after 12 months of ibrutinib treatment. The sequence was collected from a human donor with chronic lymphocytic leukemia.

CDR3: CASSPGQGAFTGELFF. CDR3 sequence (DNA): TGTGCCAGCAGCCCGGGACAGGGGGCCTTCACCGGGGAGCTGTTTTTT. The V gene is TRBV5-6, the J gene TRBJ2-2, with 12 bases matching TRBD1. Per the germline V gene, CDR1 is SGHDT and CDR2 is YYEEEE. The CDR3 spans 16 residues. V lost 4 bases to trimming and J lost 4 bases; unmatched junction nucleotides: 5. Full variable domain (remainder filled in from reference TRBV5-6 and TRBJ2-2): DAGVTQSPTHLIKTRGQQVTLRCSPKSGHDTVSWYQQALGQGPQFIFQYYEEEERQRGNFPDRFSGHQFPNYSSELNVNALLLGDSALYLCASSPGQGAFTGELFFGEGSRLTVL.